What follows are 19 T cell receptor beta chains derived from one specimen sequenced in a study of OX40 agonist ivuxolimab in advanced cancers. Profiling relied on immunoSEQ multiplex PCR, and the TCRdb table lists in-frame clones only, not all of them. The table shows around 49,000 clones, with roughly 80% occurring only once. The sample in question was CD4+ or CD8+ T cells sorted from blood, obtained in a trial of the OX40 agonist ivuxolimab. These receptors all come from an adult with an advanced solid tumor such as melanoma, head and neck, liver or kidney cancer.

CDR3 in DNA: TGTGCCATCAGGGGGACAGGAGTTAATGAAAAACTGTTTTTT. This translates into CAIRGTGVNEKLFF. V and J are TRBV10-3 and TRBJ1-4, with 8 bases aligning to TRBD1. Losses at the gene ends were 6 bases for V and 4 bases for J; bases not matched to a gene: 4. CDR1 and CDR2 from the germline V gene are ENHRY and SYGVKD. The CDR3 loop spans 14 amino acids.

The V call is TRBV9, the J call TRBJ1-5; perhaps TRBD1 as D (5 bases). Germline loops: CDR1 SGDLS, CDR2 YYNGEE. V was clipped by 4 bases and J by 5 bases, with 13 bases between them. The length of the CDR3 is 14 residues. The CDR3 loop reads CASSISGTHQPQHF. CDR3 nucleotide sequence: TGTGCCAGCAGCATTTCAGGGACGCATCAGCCCCAGCATTTT.

This clone was seen a few times. J is TRBJ2-3 and V is TRBV2; 11 nucleotides match TRBD2. CDR3 length equals 16 residues. Germline-derived CDR1 and CDR2 are SNHLY and FYNNEI. The V gene end was trimmed by 4 bases and the J gene end by 1 base; junction bases not matched to a gene: 4. The CDR3 spells CASSGQLAGGTDTQYF. Here the CDR3 DNA reads TGTGCCAGCAGTGGGCAACTAGCGGGGGGCACAGATACGCAGTATTTT.

Turning to this clone: Additional DNA sequences in this sample encode the identical CDR3. The rearrangement joins TRBV9 to TRBJ2-3; possibly TRBD1 or TRBD2 for D (6 bases each). V was pared by 2 bases and J by 6 bases, with 19 bases between. CDR1 is SGDLS and CDR2 is YYNGEE in the germline V gene. This CDR3 region has 16 residues. In nucleotides, the CDR3 is TGTGCCAGCAGCGTTGAGGGGGGCGCCTTTTCCGATACGCAGTATTTT. Translated, it gives CASSVEGGAFSDTQYF.

The rearrangement links TRBV7-2 to TRBJ2-7, with 13 bases identical to TRBD2. The CDR3 runs 19 residues. V dropped 5 bases and J dropped 0; count of bases not matched to a gene: 13. From germline, CDR1 is SGHTA and CDR2 FQGNSA. CDR3 DNA: TGTGCCAGCAGCCCGGGACTAGCGGGACTTACCTTAAGCTCCTACGAGCAGTACTTC. Translating gives CASSPGLAGLTLSSYEQYF. Using reference TRBV7-2 and TRBJ2-7 for the parts outside the CDR3, the full variable domain is GAGVSQSPSNKVTEKGKDVELRCDPISGHTALYWYRQSLGQGLEFLIYFQGNSAPDKSGLPSDRFSAERTGGSVSTLTIQRTQQEDSAVYLCASSPGLAGLTLSSYEQYFGPGTRLTVT.

The chain employs TRBV30 and TRBJ2-2; tentatively, D is TRBD1 or TRBD2 (5 bases each). V lost 5 bases, J lost 4 bases, and 17 bases lay in between. Germline CDR1 and CDR2: GTSNPN and SVGIG (reference sequence). The CDR3 has 15 residues. The CDR3 spells CAWGTWPPTTGELFF. CDR3 in DNA: TGTGCCTGGGGGACGTGGCCGCCGACCACCGGGGAGCTGTTTTTT.

J is TRBJ2-5 and V is TRBV9, with D unclear. The ends were cut back, 3 bases at V and 5 bases at J, with 8 bases in the middle. The CDR3 runs to 12 residues. Germline-derived CDR1 and CDR2 are SGDLS and YYNGEE. CDR3 bases: TGTGCCAGCAGCGCAGGCTGGGAGACCCAGTACTTC. Its translation is CASSAGWETQYF.

The chain uses TRBV28 and TRBJ2-1; 7 nucleotides match TRBD2. The length of the CDR3 is 18 residues. The germline V gene has CDR1 MDHEN and CDR2 SYDVKM. J was trimmed by 2 bases and V by 5 bases; bases with no gene match: 15. As DNA, the CDR3 is TGTGCCAGCAGTCCCGGAGGTGTGCGGGAGTGGACCTACAATGAGCAGTTCTTC. The encoded protein is CASSPGGVREWTYNEQFF.

By share, this clone ranks as medium-sized (0.01 to 0.1%). At one boundary the junction diverges from the germline segment, which might be a read error. V gene TRBV7-8 combines with J gene TRBJ1-1; D may be TRBD1 (6 bases). This CDR3 has 14 amino acids. Germline values: CDR1 SGHVS, CDR2 FQNEAQ. CDR3 DNA sequence: TGTGCCAGCAGCTTAGAAAGGGGGAACCCTGAAGCTTTCTTT. Its protein product is CASSLERGNPEAFF.

V is TRBV27 and J is TRBJ1-1; no firm D call. There are 11 residues in the CDR3. Trimming cost V 10 bases and J 1 base, with 7 bases left between them. From germline, CDR1 is MNHEY and CDR2 SMNVEV (reference sequence). The CDR3 coding sequence is TGTGCCACCCGACAGAACACTGAAGCTTTCTTT. Translation gives CATRQNTEAFF.

The rearrangement links TRBV5-1 to TRBJ2-7; D gene unclear. With 2 bases removed from V and 4 bases from J, the gap between germline ends came to 10 bases. Germline values: CDR1 SGHRS, CDR2 YFSETQ. The CDR3 is 13 amino acids. The CDR3 loop reads CASSFGDKYEQYF. In nucleotides, the CDR3 is TGCGCCAGCAGCTTCGGTGACAAGTACGAGCAGTACTTC. The full variable domain, with the rest looked up from reference TRBV5-1 and TRBJ2-7, is KAGVTQTPRYLIKTRGQQVTLSCSPISGHRSVSWYQQTPGQGLQFLFEYFSETQRNKGNFPGRFSGRQFSNSRSEMNVSTLELGDSALYLCASSFGDKYEQYFGPGTRLTVT.

This chain links TRBV19 with TRBJ2-1; the D is unclear. The V gene's germline CDR1 is LNHDA and CDR2 SQIVND (reference sequence). CDR3 length: 15 amino acids. Trimming left V 4 bases short and J 6 bases short, with 16 bases between. Here the CDR3 reads CASSTTGSWGNEQFF. In DNA, the CDR3 is TGTGCCAGTAGTACCACCGGGTCCTGGGGCAATGAGCAGTTCTTC.

V is TRBV28 and J is TRBJ1-5; tentatively, D is TRBD1 (5 bases). The length of the CDR3 is 16 residues. Trimming left V 5 bases short and J 4 bases short, with 18 bases between. Per germline, CDR1 MDHEN and CDR2 SYDVKM. The CDR3, as DNA: TGTGCCAGCAGTGACGGGGCCGAGGATATTAATCAGCCCCAGCATTTT. This translates into CASSDGAEDINQPQHF. Based on the CDR3 plus reference TRBV28 and TRBJ1-5, the full variable domain is DVKVTQSSRYLVKRTGEKVFLECVQDMDHENMFWYRQDPGLGLRLIYFSYDVKMKEKGDIPEGYSVSREKKERFSLILESASTNQTSMYLCASSDGAEDINQPQHFGDGTRLSIL.

The chain joins TRBV5-6 to TRBJ1-6; D is unresolved. V was clipped by 2 bases and J by 4 bases, with 10 bases between them. This CDR3 has 15 residues. The V gene's germline CDR1 is SGHDT and CDR2 YYEEEE. DNA for the CDR3: TGTGCCAGCAGCTTCTTCGCGGCGTATAATTCACCCCTCCACTTT. Its protein is CASSFFAAYNSPLHF.

The CDR3, as DNA: TGTGCCAGCGAAGCCGGGACAGATGTTGAAAAACTGTTTTTT. It is translated as CASEAGTDVEKLFF. The chain employs TRBV28 and TRBJ1-4; TRBD1 matches 7 bases. Germline-derived CDR1 and CDR2 are MDHEN and SYDVKM. V dropped 8 bases and J dropped 7; count of bases not matched to a gene: 10. The CDR3 consists of 14 residues.

This clone was detected only a few times. The gene calls are TRBV28 and TRBJ2-6, with 10 bases aligning to TRBD2. Unmatched junction bases numbered 5, after V lost 3 bases and J lost 0 bases. Germline V lookup: CDR1 MDHEN, CDR2 SYDVKM. CDR3 size: 18 residues. CDR3 region: CASSLLAGGSSGANVLTF. In DNA form, the CDR3 reads TGTGCCAGCAGTTTGTTAGCGGGAGGAAGCTCTGGGGCCAACGTCCTGACTTTC.

The chain has TRBV11-2 and TRBJ2-2, with 9 bases aligning to TRBD2. Germline CDR1 and CDR2: SGHAT and FQNNGV. This CDR3 comprises 15 residues. V trimming: 4 bases; J trimming: 2 bases; junction bases outside the gene matches: 2. The CDR3 DNA is TGTGCCAGCAGCTCACTAGCGGGTAACACCGGGGAGCTGTTTTTT. It yields the protein CASSSLAGNTGELFF. Complete variable domain (other parts from reference TRBV11-2 and TRBJ2-2): EAGVAQSPRYKIIEKRQSVAFWCNPISGHATLYWYQQILGQGPKLLIQFQNNGVVDDSQLPKDRFSAERLKGVDSTLKIQPAKLEDSAVYLCASSSLAGNTGELFFGEGSRLTVL.

The V gene is TRBV7-3, the J gene TRBJ2-3; D is perhaps TRBD1 or TRBD2 (5 bases each). The V end lost 4 bases, the J end lost 5 bases, and 22 bases lay between the germline ends. The CDR3 loop spans 17 amino acids. CDR1 and CDR2 (germline): SGHTA, FQGTGA. The CDR3 loop reads CASSSLLPGRRGDTQYF. The CDR3 nucleotides are TGTGCCAGCAGCTCCCTACTCCCGGGACGAAGAGGAGATACGCAGTATTTT.

The sample holds a few counts of this clone. This rearrangement joins TRBV2 to TRBJ2-2; D is perhaps TRBD2 (6 bases). V lost 4 bases to trimming and J lost 5 bases, with 17 bases between them. CDR1 and CDR2 (germline): SNHLY, FYNNEI. The CDR3 has 16 residues. CDR3 amino acids: CASSVWGVTVTGELFF. The CDR3 coding sequence is TGTGCCAGCAGTGTATGGGGGGTCACAGTGACCGGGGAGCTGTTTTTT. Together with reference TRBV2 and TRBJ2-2, the CDR3 gives the full variable domain: EPEVTQTPSHQVTQMGQEVILRCVPISNHLYFYWYRQILGQKVEFLVSFYNNEISEKSEIFDDQFSVERPDGSNFTLKIRSTKLEDSAMYFCASSVWGVTVTGELFFGEGSRLTVL.